This T cell receptor beta chain stems from a study of blood T cell repertoires in COVID-19. Across the study: The United States, Italy and Spain supplied acute and convalescent COVID-19 samples.

Methods used by the authors: Amplified reference gene primers provided the basis for estimating nucleated cell counts. Measured with immunoSEQ multiplex PCR; TCRdb has only the in-frame clones, and not every one. V, J and clone size are those of that table, while D and trimming were read from the DNA. The data show approximately 210,000 clones, with around nine tenths seen just once and 0.72% held by the top ten. The germline gives CDR1 SNHLY, CDR2 FYNNEI. Trimming cost V 5 bases and J 6 bases; bases outside gene matches: 5. This CDR3 is built from 15 residues. This TCR derives from a man aged 40-49 years with acute or convalescent COVID-19. The specimen sequenced was peripheral blood. The gene calls are TRBV2 and TRBJ2-3, with 13 nucleotides matching TRBD2. Written as DNA, the CDR3 is TGTGCCAGCAGTTTCGTGGGACTAGCGGGGGATACGCAGTATTTT. Translating it yields CASSFVGLAGDTQYF.